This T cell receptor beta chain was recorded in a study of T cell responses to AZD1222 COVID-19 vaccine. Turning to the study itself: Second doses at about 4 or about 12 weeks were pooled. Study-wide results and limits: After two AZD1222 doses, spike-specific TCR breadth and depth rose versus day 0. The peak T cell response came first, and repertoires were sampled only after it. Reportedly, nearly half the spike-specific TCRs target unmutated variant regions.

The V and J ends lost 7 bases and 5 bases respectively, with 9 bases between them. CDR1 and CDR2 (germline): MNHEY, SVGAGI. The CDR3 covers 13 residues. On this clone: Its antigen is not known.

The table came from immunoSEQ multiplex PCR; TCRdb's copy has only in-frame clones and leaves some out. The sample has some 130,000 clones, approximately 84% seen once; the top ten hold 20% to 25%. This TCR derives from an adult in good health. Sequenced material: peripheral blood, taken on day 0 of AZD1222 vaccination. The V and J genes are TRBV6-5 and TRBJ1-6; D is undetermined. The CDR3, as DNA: TGTGCCAGCACGGGGAAGCATAATTCACCCCTCCACTTT. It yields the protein CASTGKHNSPLHF.